Below are 27 T cell receptor beta chains sequenced from a single sample in a study of T cells in Graves' hyperthyroidism and ophthalmopathy. Regions amplified from RNA transcripts were the TCR beta CDR3 regions. In the first-round RT-PCR of the TCR CDR3, the HTBI primer set was used. TCRdb ran MiXCR on the multiplex PCR reads and lists one entry per CDR3 protein. The sample yields fewer than 400,000 distinct CDR3 sequences, around 17% seen once. Sequences were obtained from blood. The receptors come from a man aged 25 to 40 with Graves' hyperthyroidism.

The V call is TRBV5-1, the J call TRBJ2-3; TRBD2 matches at 8 bases. This CDR3 comprises 18 residues. CDR1 is SGHRS and CDR2 is YFSETQ in the germline V gene. Unmatched junction bases numbered 9, after V lost 0 bases and J lost 0 bases. In DNA, the CDR3 is TGCGCCAGCAGCTTGGGCTACAGCGGGAGCCTTAGCACAGATACGCAGTATTTT. Its translation is CASSLGYSGSLSTDTQYF.

Points on this clonotype: With a much larger clone just one base away, this may be a read error. The rearrangement uses TRBV18 and TRBJ2-1; D gene ambiguous. CDR3 length: 11 amino acids. From germline, CDR1 is KGHSH and CDR2 LQKENI. V was pared by 2 bases and J by 12 bases, with 8 bases between. This CDR3 reads CASSPEGPQFF. The CDR3 DNA sequence: TGTGCCAGCTCACCAGAAGGTCCGCAGTTCTTC.

This clonotype was recorded many times. The J gene is TRBJ2-7, the V gene TRBV29-1; 9 bases match TRBD2. Germline CDR1 and CDR2: SQVTM and ANQGSEA. V gave up 5 bases and J gave up 4 bases; unmatched junction bases: 6. The CDR3 sequence is 13 residues long. CDR3 in DNA: TGCAGCGTTTTGAGGCGGGAGGGGTACGAGCAGTACTTC. It yields the protein CSVLRREGYEQYF.

This clonotype was seen a handful of times. V gene TRBV5-1 combines with J gene TRBJ1-1; D is possibly TRBD1 (5 bases). Germline V gives CDR1 SGHRS, CDR2 YFSETQ. Between the trimmed V and J ends, which lost 2 bases and 1 base, there was a span of 9 bases. CDR3 size: 14 residues. This CDR3 is CASSLSGTNTEAFF. The DNA of the CDR3 is TGCGCCAGCAGCTTATCCGGGACGAACACTGAAGCTTTCTTT.

The sample holds many counts of this clonotype. J is TRBJ2-1 and V is TRBV29-1, with D possibly TRBD2 on 5 matching bases. Trimming cost V 2 bases and J 7 bases, with 12 bases left between them. This CDR3 is built from 13 residues. Germline V gene lookup returns CDR1 SQVTM and CDR2 ANQGSEA. The DNA of the CDR3 is TGCAGCGTTGAACCGGGGAGTTTAAATGAGCAGTTCTTC. It codes for CSVEPGSLNEQFF.

This clonotype was detected ten times or more. The chain uses TRBV11-2 and TRBJ1-4, with TRBD1 matching over 7 bases. CDR3 size: 16 residues. The V gene end was trimmed by 5 bases and the J gene end by 6 bases; junction bases not matched to a gene: 12. Germline lookup yields CDR1 SGHAT and CDR2 FQNNGV. The CDR3 loop is CASSRGIQGPDEKLFF. The CDR3 DNA reads TGTGCCAGCAGCCGAGGAATACAGGGGCCGGATGAAAAACTGTTTTTT.

V is TRBV6-1 and J is TRBJ1-5, with D possibly matching TRBD1 (6 bases). Trimming stripped 8 bases from V and 1 base from J, with 9 bases between. CDR1 is MNHNS and CDR2 is SASEGT in the germline V gene. The CDR3 is 13 residues long. CDR3: CASQGKSNQPQHF. CDR3 nucleotides: TGTGCCAGCCAGGGGAAGAGCAATCAGCCCCAGCATTTT.

This clonotype was observed many times. The chain is built from TRBV28 and TRBJ2-5; a possible D gene is TRBD2 (7 bases). CDR1 and CDR2 (germline): MDHEN, SYDVKM. Trimming left V 0 bases short and J 4 bases short, with 24 bases between. This CDR3 comprises 19 residues. The CDR3 DNA reads TGTGCCAGCAGTTTATGGGGGAGAGGGGGAGGGGCTTTCGTAGAGACCCAGTACTTC. Encoded protein: CASSLWGRGGGAFVETQYF.

Concerning this clonotype: A much larger clone lies one base from this, so it may be a read error. The chain joins TRBV3-1 to TRBJ1-6, with D maybe TRBD1 (5 bases). There are 13 residues in the CDR3. Germline-derived CDR1 and CDR2 are LGHDT and YNNKEL (reference sequence). With 3 bases removed from V and 9 bases from J, the gap between germline ends came to 9 bases. CDR3 DNA sequence: TGTGCCAGCAGCCACGACAGTAGTTCACCCCTCCACTTT. It encodes CASSHDSSSPLHF.

The CDR3 sequence is CASIRERDSPLHF. The CDR3 coding sequence is TGTGCCAGTATCCGAGAGAGAGATTCACCCCTCCACTTT. The J gene is TRBJ1-6, the V gene TRBV28; D unresolved. The length of the CDR3 is 13 residues. V shed 9 bases and J shed 8 bases, with 14 bases lying between them. Germline CDR1 MDHEN, CDR2 SYDVKM.

About this clonotype: This may stem from a read error, because a much larger clone lies one nucleotide away. J is TRBJ1-6 and V is TRBV30; D is unclear. Per the germline V gene, CDR1 is GTSNPN and CDR2 is SVGIG (reference sequence). The CDR3 contains 15 residues. For the CDR3, the DNA is TGTGCCTGGAGTGAAGGAGGGAGTTTCGGTTCACCCCGCCACTTT. Translating it yields CAWSEGGSFGSPRHF.

V usage is TRBV6-1 and J usage is TRBJ1-3, with D tentatively TRBD1 (6 bases). CDR1 MNHNS and CDR2 SASEGT come from the germline V gene. The CDR3 consists of 17 residues. V shed 3 bases and J shed 3 bases, with 18 bases lying between them. The CDR3 sequence is CASSEIPGAESGNTIYF. DNA for the CDR3: TGTGCCAGCAGTGAGATTCCGGGGGCTGAAAGTGGAAACACCATATATTTT.

This clonotype was observed at least ten times. The chain is built from TRBV19 and TRBJ1-1; no clear D gene. The CDR3 has 14 amino acids. The germline V gene encodes CDR1 LNHDA and CDR2 SQIVND (reference sequence). Deletions cut 3 bases from V and 4 bases from J, with 12 bases between. This CDR3 reads CASSMIGSGTEAFF. Here the CDR3 DNA reads TGTGCCAGTAGTATGATTGGGTCCGGCACTGAAGCTTTCTTT.

This clonotype was seen ten or more times. V and J are TRBV7-9 and TRBJ1-2; D may be TRBD1 (6 bases). Germline V gene lookup returns CDR1 SEHNR and CDR2 FQNEAQ (reference sequence). CDR3 length: 12 amino acids. With 5 bases removed from V and 9 bases from J, the gap between germline ends came to 13 bases. The CDR3 bases are TGTGCCAGCAGCGAGGACAGAGACCGCTACACCTTC. Residues: CASSEDRDRYTF.

This chain joins TRBV5-6 and TRBJ2-1; D is perhaps TRBD2 (6 bases). CDR3 length: 16 residues. Between the trimmed V and J ends, which lost 2 bases and 10 bases, there was a span of 22 bases. The V gene's germline CDR1 is SGHDT and CDR2 YYEEEE. The CDR3 loop reads CASSFIPGVVVVEQFF. The CDR3 nucleotides are TGTGCCAGCAGCTTCATTCCGGGAGTCGTTGTAGTCGAGCAGTTCTTC.

There are many counts of this clonotype. The chain carries TRBV18 and TRBJ2-7, with 7 bases lining up with TRBD2. The germline gives CDR1 KGHSH, CDR2 LQKENI. The CDR3 totals 16 residues. The V and J ends lost 2 bases and 7 bases, in that order; junction bases with no gene match: 14. Here the CDR3 reads CASSPGSTRGVGEQYF. CDR3 DNA sequence: TGTGCCAGCTCACCAGGCAGCACCCGGGGGGTGGGAGAGCAGTACTTC.

This clonotype was found many times. The rearrangement joins TRBV4-2 to TRBJ2-7; TRBD1 matches at 7 bases. The CDR3 runs 16 residues. The germline V gene has CDR1 LGHNA and CDR2 YNFKEQ. With V trimmed by 5 bases and J by 3 bases, 13 bases remained unmatched. The CDR3 DNA reads as TGTGCCAGCAGCTCGCCTGCCGGGGACAGCAACTACGAGCAGTACTTC. Its translation is CASSSPAGDSNYEQYF.

The rearrangement joins TRBV20-1 to TRBJ1-1; possible D gene TRBD1, 6 bases. This CDR3 is 12 amino acids long. Trimming pared 2 bases from V and 8 bases from J, leaving 12 bases between. Germline V gene sequence: CDR1 DFQATT, CDR2 SNEGSKA (reference sequence). The CDR3 DNA reads as TGCAGTGCTAGACACCGACAGGCCGAAGCTTTCTTT. Translated, it gives CSARHRQAEAFF.

About this clonotype itself: Being one base from a much bigger clone, this may be a read error. V gene TRBV20-1 combines with J gene TRBJ1-4, with D unresolved. CDR1 and CDR2 from the germline V gene are DFQATT and SNEGSKA (reference sequence). The CDR3 has 14 residues. CDR3 bases: TGCGGTGCTCCCGAGGGCGGTAATGGCGAAAAACTGTTTTTT. Its translation: CGAPEGGNGEKLFF.

This clonotype turned up a few times. The chain carries TRBV19 and TRBJ1-5, with D perhaps TRBD1 (6 bases). The CDR3 extends over 17 amino acids. Looked up from germline, CDR1 is LNHDA and CDR2 is SQIVND (reference sequence). V lost 4 bases and J lost 3, with 19 bases in between. The CDR3 here is CASSRGHPKGNNQPQHF. The DNA for the CDR3 is TGTGCCAGTAGTAGGGGACACCCGAAGGGGAACAATCAGCCCCAGCATTTT.

CDR3 DNA: TGTGCCAGCAGTGAGAGAGACAGGGGCCATCAGCCCCAGCATTTT. Translation: CASSERDRGHQPQHF. The chain is built from TRBV6-1 and TRBJ1-5, with TRBD1 matching 8 bases. Looked up from germline, CDR1 is MNHNS and CDR2 is SASEGT. V dropped 3 bases and J dropped 5; count of bases not matched to a gene: 6. This CDR3 contains 15 residues.

This clonotype was recorded at least ten times. The chain combines TRBV20-1 with TRBJ2-7, with a weak D call TRBD1 (5 bases). CDR1 is DFQATT, CDR2 SNEGSKA, per germline (reference sequence). V dropped 0 bases and J dropped 8 bases, with 14 bases sitting between them. The CDR3 spans 13 residues. This CDR3 reads CSARESGILKQYF. The CDR3 nucleotides read TGCAGTGCTAGAGAGTCAGGGATTCTGAAGCAGTACTTC.

This clonotype was recorded many times. The V and J genes are TRBV20-1 and TRBJ2-3; D is unclear. Deletions cut 5 bases from V and 6 bases from J, with 9 bases between. The length of the CDR3 is 11 residues. CDR1 is DFQATT and CDR2 is SNEGSKA in the germline V gene (reference sequence). The CDR3 reads CSALLLDTQYF. The CDR3 DNA sequence: TGCAGTGCTCTCCTTCTTGATACGCAGTATTTT.

The sample holds many counts of this clonotype. The chain has TRBV11-2 and TRBJ2-2, with D maybe TRBD2 (5 bases). CDR1 is SGHAT, CDR2 FQNNGV, per germline. The length of the CDR3 is 19 residues. V lost 2 bases and J 0 bases, leaving 19 bases between the germline ends. The CDR3 protein is CASSLRFATYSANTGELFF. The CDR3 DNA sequence: TGTGCCAGCAGCTTAAGGTTTGCCACGTATAGCGCGAACACCGGGGAGCTGTTTTTT.

This clonotype was recorded a few times. The chain recombines TRBV2 with TRBJ2-7; D gene uncertain. The V and J ends lost 7 bases and 0 bases respectively, with 13 bases between them. Germline V lookup: CDR1 SNHLY, CDR2 FYNNEI. The CDR3 sequence is 14 residues long. CDR3 DNA: TGTGCCAGCATCGGTCAAAAGGTCTCCTACGAGCAGTACTTC. This codes for CASIGQKVSYEQYF.

There are many counts of this clonotype. The V call is TRBV30, the J call TRBJ1-1; a possible D gene is TRBD1 (5 bases). Germline loops: CDR1 GTSNPN, CDR2 SVGIG (reference sequence). The CDR3 contains 15 residues. V lost 4 bases and J 0 bases, leaving 15 bases between the germline ends. The CDR3 nucleotides are TGTGCCTGGACCCCCGGGACTTTAATGAACACTGAAGCTTTCTTT. Its translation is CAWTPGTLMNTEAFF.

As for this clonotype: This clone may be a read error of a much larger clone one base away. This chain uses TRBV30 with TRBJ1-1; maybe TRBD1 (5 bases). Germline V CDR1 and CDR2: GTSNPN, SVGIG (reference sequence). The CDR3 has 12 residues. This CDR3 is CVWDPRHTEAFF. CDR3 nucleotide sequence: TGTGTCTGGGACCCTCGGCACACTGAAGCTTTCTTT.